These T cell receptor beta chains were read from a single sample in a study of T cell repertoires in cytomegalovirus infection. TCRdb ran MiXCR on the reads and lists one entry per CDR3 protein. The table lists around 230,000 distinct CDR3 sequences, around 40% of them singletons. These receptors' antigens are unknown. Here the sequenced sample was CD8+ T cells from cultured PBMCs, taken from culture after CMV antigen stimulation. The source is a human donor in good health (CMV status not recorded). Some clones in this sample may be carry-over from other donors' samples. Each CDR3 is given with its conserved first and last residue. A D gene is named only where the DNA matches it firmly. The listing skips clone size in some rows; elsewhere it reads once, few, many or a size class.

>TRBJ2-1|NA|TRBD2|TRBV30
TGTGCCTGGAGTGGCGGGAGGCTAGGATACAATGAGCAGTTCTTC
CAWSGGRLGYNEQFF
>TRBJ2-1|NA|TRBD1|TRBV28
TGTGCCAGTGGGACAGGGAGCAATGAGCAGTTCTTC
CASGTGSNEQFF
>TRBJ2-5|few|NA|TRBV7-6
TGTGCCAGCAGCTTAAAACAGGCCCCCCGCTTC
CASSLKQAPRF
>TRBJ2-7|NA|TRBD1|TRBV12-3/TRBV12-4
TGTGCCAGCAGTCCGACAGGGACCGAGCAGTACTTC
CASSPTGTEQYF
>TRBJ2-7|NA|NA|TRBV7-2
TGTGCCAGCAGAGGGGCCCACTACGAGCAGTACTTC
CASRGAHYEQYF
>TRBJ2-7|NA|NA|TRBV28
TGTGCCAGCAGCACGAGCTGGAGCTACGAGCAGTACTTC
CASSTSWSYEQYF
>TRBJ2-4|many|NA|TRBV12-3/TRBV12-4
TGTGCCAGCAGTTTAGGTAGCGAATACACTCTAGCCAAAAACATTCAGTACTTC
CASSLGSEYTLAKNIQYF
>TRBJ2-5|few|NA|TRBV29-1
TGCAGCGCTGTCCAATCCCGCCTAAGGAGATATCAAGAGACCCAGTACTTC
CSAVQSRLRRYQETQYF
>TRBJ2-7|NA|TRBD1|TRBV12-3/TRBV12-4
TGTGCCAGCAGTCCAGGGACAGGGCATTACGAGCAGTACTTC
CASSPGTGHYEQYF
>TRBJ1-1|NA|NA|TRBV3-1
TGTGCCAGCAGTCGACGGAACACTGAAGCTTTCTTT
CASSRRNTEAFF
>TRBJ1-2|few|NA|TRBV20-1
TGCAGTGCCCCCGGGACGGAGAACTCTGGGGGCTACACCTTC
CSAPGTENSGGYTF
>TRBJ1-6|NA|NA|TRBV12-3/TRBV12-4
TGTGCCAGCAGTTTCCCCACCCCGGCACCCCTCCACTTT
CASSFPTPAPLHF
>TRBJ2-1|few|TRBD2|TRBV7-8
TGTGCCAGCAGCGCACGGGGGGGCCCCTACAATGAGCAGTTCTTC
CASSARGGPYNEQFF
>TRBJ2-2|few|NA|TRBV27
TGTGCCAGCAGTATTCTCACCGGGGAGCTGTTTTTT
CASSILTGELFF
>TRBJ2-2|NA|TRBD2|TRBV9
TGTGCCAGCAGCCCTGGACTAGCGGGAGAGGACGACACCGGGGAGCTGTTTTTT
CASSPGLAGEDDTGELFF
>TRBJ2-7|NA|TRBD1|TRBV6-1
TGTGCCAGCAGTGAAAGGGGGACAGGGGCCTACGAGCAGTACTTC
CASSERGTGAYEQYF
>TRBJ2-1|few|NA|TRBV27
TGTGCCAGCAAATTGTTGGGCTCCTACAATGAGCAGTTCTTC
CASKLLGSYNEQFF
>TRBJ2-1|many|NA|TRBV28
TGTGCCAGCAGTTTATTAGGCATTTCAAGCTCCTACAATGAGCAGTTCTTC
CASSLLGISSSYNEQFF
>TRBJ1-5|few|NA|TRBV6-1
TGTGCCAGCAGTGAAAGTTTGTACTCCCAGGGGCATCAGCCCCAGCATTTT
CASSESLYSQGHQPQHF
>TRBJ2-3|NA|NA|TRBV7-9
TGTGCCAGCAGCATCACGTCCCAGGCAGATACGCAGTATTTT
CASSITSQADTQYF
>TRBJ2-1|NA|NA|TRBV9
TGTGCCAGCAGCGTAGGGCTTGCGGTGGCCTACAATGAGCAGTTCTTC
CASSVGLAVAYNEQFF
>TRBJ2-3|few|NA|TRBV7-6
TGTGCCAGCAGCGAACCGGGACAAGAAAGAGATACGCAGTATTTT
CASSEPGQERDTQYF
>TRBJ2-5|NA|NA|TRBV6-1
TGTGCCAGCAGATTCGACAGGAGACAAGGAAGGGAGACCCAGTACTTC
CASRFDRRQGRETQYF
>TRBJ2-1|many|TRBD2|TRBV7-9
TGTGCCAGCAGCTTAACTACTAGACTAGCGGGGGAAGAGCAGTTCTTC
CASSLTTRLAGEEQFF
>TRBJ1-1|few|TRBD1|TRBV12-5
TGTGCTAGTGGCCTTAACAGGGGTTCGTTTTTAATAGGGACTGAAGCTTTCTTT
CASGLNRGSFLIGTEAFF
>TRBJ2-7|NA|NA|TRBV28
TGTGCCAGCAGATCCCAGTTGGGCTACTCCTACGAGCAGTACTTC
CASRSQLGYSYEQYF
>TRBJ2-2|many|TRBD2|TRBV7-3
TGTGCCAGCAGCTTAGTCCTAGCGGGAGGCCCGGAAAACACCGGGGAGCTGTTTTTT
CASSLVLAGGPENTGELFF
>TRBJ2-7|many|TRBD2|TRBV10-3
TGTGCCTCCAACAAGGCGGGAGGGCCCTACGAGCAGTACTTC
CASNKAGGPYEQYF
>TRBJ1-1|NA|NA|TRBV28
TGTGCCAGCAGTCCTCGTGGCACTCCCGTAAGGGCTGAAGCTTTCTTT
CASSPRGTPVRAEAFF
>TRBJ2-1|NA|NA|TRBV11-3
TGTGCCAGCAGCAAAGGACTTAGCAATGAGCAGTTCTTC
CASSKGLSNEQFF
>TRBJ2-7|few|NA|TRBV20-1
TGCAGTGCTAGAAGGCTGGGGGCCTACGAGCAGTACTTC
CSARRLGAYEQYF
>TRBJ1-6|NA|TRBD1|TRBV27
TGTGCCAGCAGTCTCCAGGACAGGGCGAATTCACCCCTCCACTTT
CASSLQDRANSPLHF
>TRBJ2-3|few|NA|TRBV6-1
TGTGCCAGCAGTGAACTTAGGCAGCCAAGCACAGATACGCAGTATTTT
CASSELRQPSTDTQYF
>TRBJ2-7|few|TRBD2|TRBV19
TGTGCCAGTAGTACCGTGGGACTAGTAAACGAGCAGTACTTC
CASSTVGLVNEQYF
>TRBJ2-1|NA|TRBD1|TRBV7-6
TGTGCCAGCAGCTTAGTAGATACAGGGGGCCTCCGGGGAGAGCAGTTCTTC
CASSLVDTGGLRGEQFF
>TRBJ2-2|few|NA|TRBV27
TGTGCCAGCAGTTGGTCTCAGGGATCCACGAACACCGGGGAGCTGTTTTTT
CASSWSQGSTNTGELFF
>TRBJ2-7|NA|NA|TRBV10-3
TGTGCCATCAGTGATCCTGACAGCCTAAGCTCCTACGAGCAGTACTTC
CAISDPDSLSSYEQYF
>TRBJ1-3|many|NA|TRBV6-1
TGTGCCAGCAGTCCCTGGGTGGTGGGGGGAAACACCATATATTTT
CASSPWVVGGNTIYF
>TRBJ2-3|NA|TRBD2|TRBV7-9
TGTGCCAGCAGCTCCCTGATAGCGGGGGAAAGCACAGATACGCAGTATTTT
CASSSLIAGESTDTQYF
>TRBJ2-1|few|NA|TRBV14
TGTGCCAGCAGCCAATATACAGGGAGCTCCTACAATGAGCAGTTCTTC
CASSQYTGSSYNEQFF
>TRBJ2-1|once|NA|TRBV29-1
TGCAGCGCGGGTGGAGGAGCGGACTACAATGAGCAGTTCTTC
CSAGGGADYNEQFF
>TRBJ2-1|NA|TRBD2|TRBV19
TGTGCCAGTACCCCTAGCGGGAGGCGTAATGAGCAGTTCTTC
CASTPSGRRNEQFF
>TRBJ1-1|few|TRBD1|TRBV7-3
TGTGCCAGCAGCTCTGGACAGGGTTACACTGAAGCTTTCTTT
CASSSGQGYTEAFF
>TRBJ2-1|NA|TRBD2|TRBV7-6
TGTGCCAGCAGCTTCCCCCCTAGCGGGATAAGTAGCGATGAGCAGTTCTTC
CASSFPPSGISSDEQFF
>TRBJ2-5|NA|TRBD1|TRBV24-1
TGTGCCACCAGTACCGGGACAGGGGAGACCCAGTACTTC
CATSTGTGETQYF
>TRBJ1-5|NA|TRBD1|TRBV7-8
TGTGCCAGCAGCTTAGTGGGACAGTTTAGCAATCAGCCCCAGCATTTT
CASSLVGQFSNQPQHF
>TRBJ2-3|NA|TRBD2|TRBV7-7
TGTGCTAGCAGTCTCGGGACTAGCGGAGATACGCAGTATTTT
CASSLGTSGDTQYF
>TRBJ2-7|NA|TRBD2|TRBV3-1
TGTGCCAGCAGCCTTCCGGGACTAGCCTACGAGCAGTACTTC
CASSLPGLAYEQYF
>TRBJ2-1|few|TRBD1|TRBV7-3
TGTGCCAGCAGCTCCAGACAGGGGGGTTCGAATGAGCAGTTCTTC
CASSSRQGGSNEQFF
>TRBJ2-1|NA|TRBD1|TRBV7-6
TGTGCCAGCAGCGCCCGGACAGGGATTCGCAATGAGCAGTTCTTC
CASSARTGIRNEQFF
>TRBJ2-2|few|TRBD2|TRBV5-4
TGTGCCAGCAGCTTTCAGGGACTAGAGAACACCGGGGAGCTGTTTTTT
CASSFQGLENTGELFF
>TRBJ2-3|NA|TRBD2|TRBV6-1
TGTGCCAGCAGTTCTGGGGGGAGCGGGAGTTGGGATACGCAGTATTTT
CASSSGGSGSWDTQYF
>TRBJ1-2|NA|NA|TRBV10-3
TGTGCCATCAGTGACGCGGGGAATGGCTACACCTTC
CAISDAGNGYTF
>TRBJ2-7|NA|NA|TRBV27
TGTGCCAGCAGTCCTACCCTCAATCTTAGAGAGCAGTACTTC
CASSPTLNLREQYF
>TRBJ2-1|NA|NA|TRBV27
TGTGCCAGCCGTCTGGGCGCGAATGAGCAGTTCTTC
CASRLGANEQFF
>TRBJ2-3|NA|TRBD2|TRBV4-2
TGTGCCAGCAGCCAAGATGGCCGGGAGGATGATACGCAGTATTTT
CASSQDGREDDTQYF
>TRBJ1-1|NA|NA|TRBV7-4
TGTGCCAGCAGCCTCTACTTAGAGGGTCACACTGAAGCTTTCTTT
CASSLYLEGHTEAFF